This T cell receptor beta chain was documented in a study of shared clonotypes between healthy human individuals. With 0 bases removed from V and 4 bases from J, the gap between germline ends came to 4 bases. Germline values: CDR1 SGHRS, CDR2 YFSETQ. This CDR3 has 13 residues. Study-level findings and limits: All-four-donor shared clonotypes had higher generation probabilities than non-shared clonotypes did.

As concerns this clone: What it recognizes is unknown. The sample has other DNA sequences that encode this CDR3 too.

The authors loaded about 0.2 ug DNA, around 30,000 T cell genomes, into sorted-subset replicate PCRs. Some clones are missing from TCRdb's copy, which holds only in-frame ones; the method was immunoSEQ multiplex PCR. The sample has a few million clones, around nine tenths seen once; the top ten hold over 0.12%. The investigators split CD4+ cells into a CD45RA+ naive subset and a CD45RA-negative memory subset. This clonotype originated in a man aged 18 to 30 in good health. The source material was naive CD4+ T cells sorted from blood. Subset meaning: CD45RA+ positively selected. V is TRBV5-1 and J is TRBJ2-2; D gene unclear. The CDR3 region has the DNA TGCGCCAGCAGCTTGGTGACCACCGGGGAGCTGTTTTTT. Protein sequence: CASSLVTTGELFF.